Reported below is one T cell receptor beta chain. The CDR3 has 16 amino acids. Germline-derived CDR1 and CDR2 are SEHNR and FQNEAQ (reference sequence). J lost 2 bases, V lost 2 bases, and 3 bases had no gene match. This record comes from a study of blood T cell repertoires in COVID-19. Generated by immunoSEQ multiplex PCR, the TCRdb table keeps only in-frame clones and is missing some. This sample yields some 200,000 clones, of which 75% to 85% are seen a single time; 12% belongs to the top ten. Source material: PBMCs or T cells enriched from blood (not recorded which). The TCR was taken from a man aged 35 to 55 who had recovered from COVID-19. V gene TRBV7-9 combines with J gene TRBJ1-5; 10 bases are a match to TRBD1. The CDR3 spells CASSLWTGGGNQPQHF. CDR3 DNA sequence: TGTGCCAGCAGCTTATGGACAGGGGGAGGCAATCAGCCCCAGCATTTT.